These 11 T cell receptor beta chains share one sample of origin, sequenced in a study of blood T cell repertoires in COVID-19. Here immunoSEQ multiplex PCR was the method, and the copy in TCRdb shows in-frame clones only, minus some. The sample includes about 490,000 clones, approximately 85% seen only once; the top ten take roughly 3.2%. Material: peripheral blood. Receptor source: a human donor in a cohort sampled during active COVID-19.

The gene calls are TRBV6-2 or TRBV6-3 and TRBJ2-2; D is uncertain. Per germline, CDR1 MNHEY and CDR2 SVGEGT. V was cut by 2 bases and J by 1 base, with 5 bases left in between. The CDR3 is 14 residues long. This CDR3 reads CASSYARNTGELFF. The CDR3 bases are TGTGCCAGCAGTTACGCTAGGAACACCGGGGAGCTGTTTTTT.

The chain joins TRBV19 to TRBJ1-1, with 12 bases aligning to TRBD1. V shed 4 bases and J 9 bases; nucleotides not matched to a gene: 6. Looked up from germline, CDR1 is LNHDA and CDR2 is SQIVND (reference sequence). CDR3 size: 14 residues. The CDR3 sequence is CASSTPGQGAQAFF. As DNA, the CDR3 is TGTGCCAGTAGTACGCCGGGACAGGGGGCGCAAGCTTTCTTT. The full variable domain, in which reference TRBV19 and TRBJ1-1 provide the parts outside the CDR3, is DGGITQSPKYLFRKEGQNVTLSCEQNLNHDAMYWYRQDPGQGLRLIYYSQIVNDFQKGDIAEGYSVSREKKESFPLTVTSAQKNPTAFYLCASSTPGQGAQAFFGQGTRLTVV.

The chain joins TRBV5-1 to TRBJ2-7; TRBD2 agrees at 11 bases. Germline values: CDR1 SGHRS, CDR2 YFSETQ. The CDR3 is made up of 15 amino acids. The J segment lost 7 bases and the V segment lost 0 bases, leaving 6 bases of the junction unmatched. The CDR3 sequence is CASSLDSGRAGEQYF. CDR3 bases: TGCGCCAGCAGCTTGGATAGCGGGAGGGCTGGTGAGCAGTACTTC.

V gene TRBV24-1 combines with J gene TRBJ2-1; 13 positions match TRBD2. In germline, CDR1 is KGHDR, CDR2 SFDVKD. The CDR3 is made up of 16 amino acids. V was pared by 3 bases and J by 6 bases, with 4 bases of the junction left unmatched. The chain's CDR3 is CATSDGGLAGSNEQFF. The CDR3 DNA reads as TGTGCCACCAGTGATGGGGGACTAGCGGGGTCCAATGAGCAGTTCTTC.

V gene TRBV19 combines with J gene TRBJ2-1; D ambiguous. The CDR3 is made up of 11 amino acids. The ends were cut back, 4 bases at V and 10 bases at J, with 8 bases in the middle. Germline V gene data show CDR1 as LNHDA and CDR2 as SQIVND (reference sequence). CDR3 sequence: CASSNWAEQFF. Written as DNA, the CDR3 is TGTGCCAGTAGTAACTGGGCAGAGCAGTTCTTC.

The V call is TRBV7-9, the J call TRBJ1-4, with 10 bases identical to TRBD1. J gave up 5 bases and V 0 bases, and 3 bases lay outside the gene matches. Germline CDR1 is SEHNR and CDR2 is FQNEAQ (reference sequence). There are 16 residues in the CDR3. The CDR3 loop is CASSLAPGQGNEKLFF. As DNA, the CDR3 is TGTGCCAGCAGCTTAGCCCCGGGACAGGGGAATGAAAAACTGTTTTTT.

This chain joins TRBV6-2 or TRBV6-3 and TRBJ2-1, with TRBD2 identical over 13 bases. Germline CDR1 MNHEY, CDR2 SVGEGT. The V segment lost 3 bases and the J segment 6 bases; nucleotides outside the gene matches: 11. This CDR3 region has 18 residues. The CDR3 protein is CASSYPPGLAGVGNEQFF. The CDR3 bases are TGTGCCAGCAGTTATCCCCCCGGACTAGCGGGAGTTGGCAATGAGCAGTTCTTC.

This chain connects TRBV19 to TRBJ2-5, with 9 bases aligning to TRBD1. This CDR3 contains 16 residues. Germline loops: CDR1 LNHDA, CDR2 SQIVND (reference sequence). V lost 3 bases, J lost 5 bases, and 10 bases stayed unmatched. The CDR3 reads CASSIGRDRVDETQYF. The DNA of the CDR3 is TGTGCCAGTAGTATTGGACGGGACAGGGTAGACGAGACCCAGTACTTC. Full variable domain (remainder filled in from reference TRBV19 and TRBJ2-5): DGGITQSPKYLFRKEGQNVTLSCEQNLNHDAMYWYRQDPGQGLRLIYYSQIVNDFQKGDIAEGYSVSREKKESFPLTVTSAQKNPTAFYLCASSIGRDRVDETQYFGPGTRLLVL.

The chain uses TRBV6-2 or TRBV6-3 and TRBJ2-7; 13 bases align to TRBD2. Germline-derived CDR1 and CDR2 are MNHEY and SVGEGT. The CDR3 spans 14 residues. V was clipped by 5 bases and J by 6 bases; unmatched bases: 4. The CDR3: CASSKGLAGFEQYF. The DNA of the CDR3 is TGTGCCAGCAGTAAGGGACTAGCGGGATTCGAGCAGTACTTC.

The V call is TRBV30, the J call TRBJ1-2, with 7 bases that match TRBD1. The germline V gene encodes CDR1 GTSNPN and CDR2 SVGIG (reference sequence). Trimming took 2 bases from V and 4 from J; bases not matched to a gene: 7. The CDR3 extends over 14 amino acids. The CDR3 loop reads CAWSPDRYGYGYTF. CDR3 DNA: TGTGCCTGGAGTCCGGACAGGTACGGCTATGGCTACACCTTC.

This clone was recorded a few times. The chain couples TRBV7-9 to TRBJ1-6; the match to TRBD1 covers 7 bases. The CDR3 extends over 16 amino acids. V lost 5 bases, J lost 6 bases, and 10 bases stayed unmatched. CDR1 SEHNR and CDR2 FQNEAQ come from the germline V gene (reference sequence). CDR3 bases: TGTGCCAGCAGCCGTTATTTTGGACAGGTTAATTCACCCCTCCACTTT. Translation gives CASSRYFGQVNSPLHF.